This T cell receptor (beta chain) stems from a study of CD8 T cells in ankylosing spondylitis. Study-level findings and limits: A TCR beta motif of under 10 highly homologous variants seemed to mark ankylosing spondylitis blood.

This clonotype was detected ten times or more. Its antigen is as yet unknown. The CDR3 has 15 amino acids. V was cut by 5 bases and J by 6 bases, with 19 bases left in between. From germline, CDR1 is MDHEN and CDR2 SYDVKM. Generation of TCR beta libraries employed quantitative 5'-RACE incorporating molecular barcodes. One entry per CDR3 protein, called by TCRdb with MiXCR from the 5' RACE reads. Of about 220,000 distinct CDR3 sequences detected, approximately 7.4% appear once; the ten largest clones hold about 14%. The sequence came from a male donor with ankylosing spondylitis. The sample was blood, either unsorted or a sorted T cell fraction (not recorded which). The V and J genes are TRBV28 and TRBJ1-1, with a tentative D call TRBD1 (6 bases). The CDR3 spells CASSLTRGRGSEAFF. CDR3 nucleotide sequence: TGTGCCAGCAGTCTCACCCGGGGGCGCGGGTCTGAAGCTTTCTTT.